Sequencing of this TCR beta chain was carried out in a study of T cell responses to AZD1222 COVID-19 vaccine. Study-wide results and caveats: CD4 TCRs linked to vaccination spanned spike, dominating at 160-218 and 743-854. White British ancestry dominated among donors, who included more females, and clonal diversity was possibly underestimated.

Generated by immunoSEQ multiplex PCR, the TCRdb table keeps only in-frame clones and is missing some. Of fewer than 200,000 clones listed, over 80% are singletons. In regard to this clone: The antigen remains unidentified.

This TCR was sampled from an adult in good health. Here the sequenced sample was peripheral blood, taken on day 0 of AZD1222 vaccination.

The CDR3 reads CASSEGTSGAYEQYF. The CDR3 region has the DNA TGTGCCAGCAGTGAGGGGACTAGCGGAGCCTACGAGCAGTACTTC. The chain joins TRBV6-4 to TRBJ2-7; 11 nucleotides agree with TRBD2. CDR1 and CDR2 from the germline V gene are MRHNA and SNTAGT. The CDR3 sequence is 15 residues long. V shed 3 bases, J shed 2 bases, and the junction held 3 bases outside the gene matches.